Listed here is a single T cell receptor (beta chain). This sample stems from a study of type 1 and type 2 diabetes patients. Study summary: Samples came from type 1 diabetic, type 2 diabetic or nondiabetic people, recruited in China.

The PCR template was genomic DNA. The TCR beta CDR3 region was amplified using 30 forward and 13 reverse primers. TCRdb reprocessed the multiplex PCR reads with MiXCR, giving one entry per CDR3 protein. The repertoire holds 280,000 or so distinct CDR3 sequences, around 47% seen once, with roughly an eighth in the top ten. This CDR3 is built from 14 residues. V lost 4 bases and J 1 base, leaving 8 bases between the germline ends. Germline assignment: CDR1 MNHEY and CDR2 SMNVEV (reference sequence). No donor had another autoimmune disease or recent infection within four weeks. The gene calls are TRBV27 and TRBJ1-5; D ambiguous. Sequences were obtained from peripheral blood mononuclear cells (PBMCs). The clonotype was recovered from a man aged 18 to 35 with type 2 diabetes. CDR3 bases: TGTGCCAGCAGTTCCGGCTTGAGCAATCAGCCCCAGCATTTT. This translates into CASSSGLSNQPQHF.